This T cell receptor beta chain stems from a study of PD-1 blockade in classical Hodgkin lymphoma. General observations from the study: Newly diagnosed patients reportedly trailed healthy donors in baseline TCR diversity. Causes of the repertoire differences remain undefined, possibly disease activity or prior therapy.

Specified time point: newly diagnosed, previously untreated cHL patient sample. From thawed PBMCs, magnetic negative selection was used to isolate the CD8+ T cells. Newly diagnosed, untreated classical Hodgkin lymphoma PBMCs provided comparison. Of note for this clone: Its cognate antigen is unknown.

The germline V gene has CDR1 MNHEY and CDR2 SMNVEV (reference sequence). The V gene lost 11 bases and the J gene lost 6 bases, with 20 bases spanning the gap. This CDR3 spans 14 amino acids. Assay used: immunoSEQ multiplex PCR; TCRdb lists only in-frame clones, some missing. The sample has about 14,000 clones; approximately 90% are singletons. Sequenced material: CD8+ T cells from blood. This clonotype originated in a human donor with classical Hodgkin lymphoma. This rearrangement joins TRBV27 to TRBJ1-5, with a possible D match to TRBD1 (6 bases). CDR3 region: CAAWGGKGGQPQHF. CDR3 in DNA: TGTGCCGCGTGGGGGGGGAAAGGGGGTCAGCCCCAGCATTTT.